The TCR beta chain described here comes from a study of Graves' ophthalmopathy and Graves' hyperthyroidism. RNA transcripts provided the template for amplifying TCR beta CDR3 regions. The first-round RT-PCR employed HTBI primers together with the Qiagen OneStep RT-PCR kit. A multiplex PCR was then performed as the second round. TCRdb itself ran the multiplex PCR reads through MiXCR, one entry per CDR3 protein. Of roughly 350,000 distinct CDR3 sequences listed, 17% were seen once; the top ten hold 2.4%. Looked up from germline, CDR1 is SGHAT and CDR2 is FQDESV (reference sequence). Trimming cost V 4 bases and J 7 bases; bases outside gene matches: 13. The CDR3 extends over 16 amino acids. Many counts were recorded for this clonotype. Other autoimmune diseases, uncontrolled infections, pregnancy and lactation each led to patient exclusion.

The specimen was peripheral blood. The chain carries TRBV11-1 and TRBJ2-7; 10 bases map to TRBD2. The sequence came from an adult woman with stable Graves' hyperthyroidism. The CDR3 DNA reads TGTGCCAGCAGCTCCGAAGTAGCGGGAGGATTGAGGGAGCAGTACTTC. This gives the protein CASSSEVAGGLREQYF.